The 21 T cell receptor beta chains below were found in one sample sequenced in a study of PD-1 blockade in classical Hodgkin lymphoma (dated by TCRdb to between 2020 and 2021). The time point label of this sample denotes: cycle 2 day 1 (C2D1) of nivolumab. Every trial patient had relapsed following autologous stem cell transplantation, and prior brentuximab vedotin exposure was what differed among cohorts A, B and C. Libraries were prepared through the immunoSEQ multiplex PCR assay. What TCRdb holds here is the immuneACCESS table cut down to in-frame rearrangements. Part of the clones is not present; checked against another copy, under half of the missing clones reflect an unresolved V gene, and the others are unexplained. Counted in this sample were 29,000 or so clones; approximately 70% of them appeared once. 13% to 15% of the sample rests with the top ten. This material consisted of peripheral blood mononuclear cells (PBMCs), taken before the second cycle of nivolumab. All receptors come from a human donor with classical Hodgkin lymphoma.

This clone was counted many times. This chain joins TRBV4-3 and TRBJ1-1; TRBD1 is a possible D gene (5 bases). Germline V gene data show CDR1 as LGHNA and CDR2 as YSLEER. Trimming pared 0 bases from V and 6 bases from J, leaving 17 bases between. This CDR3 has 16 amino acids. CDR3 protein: CASSQDGTGPTAEAFF. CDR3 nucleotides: TGCGCCAGCAGCCAAGATGGAACGGGGCCGACCGCTGAAGCTTTCTTT.

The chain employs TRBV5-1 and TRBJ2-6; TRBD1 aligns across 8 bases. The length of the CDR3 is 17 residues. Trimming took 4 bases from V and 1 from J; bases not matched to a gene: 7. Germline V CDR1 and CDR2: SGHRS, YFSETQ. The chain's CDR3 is CASSLGQGNSGANVLTF. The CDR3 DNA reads TGCGCCAGCAGCCTCGGACAGGGCAATTCTGGGGCCAACGTCCTGACTTTC.

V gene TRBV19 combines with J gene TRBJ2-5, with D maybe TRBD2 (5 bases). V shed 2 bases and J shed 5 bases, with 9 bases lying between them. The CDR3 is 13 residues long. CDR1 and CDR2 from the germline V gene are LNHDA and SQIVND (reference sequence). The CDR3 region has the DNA TGTGCCAGTAGTATACTAGCTTGGGAGACCCAGTACTTC. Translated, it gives CASSILAWETQYF.

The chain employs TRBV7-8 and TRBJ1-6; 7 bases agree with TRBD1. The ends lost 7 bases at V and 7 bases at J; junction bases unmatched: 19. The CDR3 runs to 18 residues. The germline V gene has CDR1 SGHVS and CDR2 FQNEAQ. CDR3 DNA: TGTGCCAGCACTTTACGAGAGGGGCGGGACAGACCGAATTCACCCCTCCACTTT. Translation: CASTLREGRDRPNSPLHF.

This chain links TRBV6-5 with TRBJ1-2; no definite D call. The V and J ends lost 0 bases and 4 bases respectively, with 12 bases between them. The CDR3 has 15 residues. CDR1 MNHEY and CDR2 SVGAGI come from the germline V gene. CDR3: CASSYSSGRGYGYTF. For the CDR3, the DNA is TGTGCCAGCAGTTACTCTTCTGGACGGGGCTATGGCTACACCTTC.

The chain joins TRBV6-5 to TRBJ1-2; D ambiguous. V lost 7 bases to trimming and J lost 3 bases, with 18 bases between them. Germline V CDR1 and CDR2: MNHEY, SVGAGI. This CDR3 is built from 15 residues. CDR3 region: CASTPLGRVDYGYTF. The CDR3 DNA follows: TGTGCCAGCACTCCCTTGGGAAGGGTAGACTATGGCTACACCTTC.

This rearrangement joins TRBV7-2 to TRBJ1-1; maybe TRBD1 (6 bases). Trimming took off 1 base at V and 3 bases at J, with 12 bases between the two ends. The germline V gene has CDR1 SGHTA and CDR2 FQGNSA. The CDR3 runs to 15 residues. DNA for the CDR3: TGTGCCAGCAGCTTAGGGCAGGGGATGGACACTGAAGCTTTCTTT. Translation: CASSLGQGMDTEAFF.

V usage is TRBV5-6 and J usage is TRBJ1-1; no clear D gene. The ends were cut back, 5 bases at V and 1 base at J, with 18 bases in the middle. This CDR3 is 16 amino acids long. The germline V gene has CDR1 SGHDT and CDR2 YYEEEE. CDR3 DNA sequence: TGTGCCAGCAGTTTTGGAGCCTTCGGCAGGAACACTGAAGCTTTCTTT. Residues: CASSFGAFGRNTEAFF.

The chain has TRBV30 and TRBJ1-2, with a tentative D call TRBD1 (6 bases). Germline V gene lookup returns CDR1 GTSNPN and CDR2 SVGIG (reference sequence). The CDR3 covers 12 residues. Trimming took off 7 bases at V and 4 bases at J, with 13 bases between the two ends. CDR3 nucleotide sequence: TGTGCCTTACTAACAGGGTTCTATGGCTACACCTTC. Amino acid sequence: CALLTGFYGYTF. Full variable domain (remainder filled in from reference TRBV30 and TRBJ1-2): SQTIHQWPATLVQPVGSPLSLECTVEGTSNPNLYWYRQAAGRGLQLLFYSVGIGQISSEVPQNLSASRPQDRQFILSSKKLLLSDSGFYLCALLTGFYGYTFGSGTRLTVV.

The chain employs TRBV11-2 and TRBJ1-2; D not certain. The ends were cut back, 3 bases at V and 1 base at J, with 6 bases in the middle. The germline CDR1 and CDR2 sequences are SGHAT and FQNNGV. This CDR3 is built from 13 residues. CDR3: CASSLGVNYGYTF. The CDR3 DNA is TGTGCCAGCAGCTTGGGTGTTAACTATGGCTACACCTTC. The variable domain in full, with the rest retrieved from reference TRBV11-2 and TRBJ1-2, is EAGVAQSPRYKIIEKRQSVAFWCNPISGHATLYWYQQILGQGPKLLIQFQNNGVVDDSQLPKDRFSAERLKGVDSTLKIQPAKLEDSAVYLCASSLGVNYGYTFGSGTRLTVV.

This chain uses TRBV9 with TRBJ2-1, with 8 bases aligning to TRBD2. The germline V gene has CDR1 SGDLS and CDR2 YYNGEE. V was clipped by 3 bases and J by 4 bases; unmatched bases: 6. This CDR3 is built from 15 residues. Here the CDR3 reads CASSASGGPYNEQFF. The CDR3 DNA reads TGTGCCAGCAGCGCAAGCGGGGGACCATACAATGAGCAGTTCTTC.

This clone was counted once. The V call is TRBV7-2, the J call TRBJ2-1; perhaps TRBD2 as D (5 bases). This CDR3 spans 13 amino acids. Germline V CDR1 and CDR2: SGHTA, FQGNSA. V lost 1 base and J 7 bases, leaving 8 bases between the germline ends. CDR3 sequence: CASSLGRENEQFF. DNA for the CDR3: TGTGCCAGCAGCTTAGGTAGGGAGAATGAGCAGTTCTTC.

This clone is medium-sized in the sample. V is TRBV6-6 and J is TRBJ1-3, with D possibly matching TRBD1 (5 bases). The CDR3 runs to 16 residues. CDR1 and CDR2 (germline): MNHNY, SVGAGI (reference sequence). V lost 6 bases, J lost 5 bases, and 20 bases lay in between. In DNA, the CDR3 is TGTGCCAGCAGCCCACATCGAGGGGATGTTCGAAACACCATATATTTT. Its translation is CASSPHRGDVRNTIYF.

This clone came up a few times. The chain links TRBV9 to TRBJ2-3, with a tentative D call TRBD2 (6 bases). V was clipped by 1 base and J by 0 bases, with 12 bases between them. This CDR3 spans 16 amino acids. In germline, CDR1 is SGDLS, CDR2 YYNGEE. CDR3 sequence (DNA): TGTGCCAGCAGCGTAAGGATGGGGGGTAGCACAGATACGCAGTATTTT. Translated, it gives CASSVRMGGSTDTQYF.

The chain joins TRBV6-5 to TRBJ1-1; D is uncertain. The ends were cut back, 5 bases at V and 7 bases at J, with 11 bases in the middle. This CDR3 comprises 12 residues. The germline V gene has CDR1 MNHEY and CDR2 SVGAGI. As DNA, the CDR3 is TGTGCCAGCAGTCCAAGGAGCGGTGAAGCTTTCTTT. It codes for CASSPRSGEAFF.

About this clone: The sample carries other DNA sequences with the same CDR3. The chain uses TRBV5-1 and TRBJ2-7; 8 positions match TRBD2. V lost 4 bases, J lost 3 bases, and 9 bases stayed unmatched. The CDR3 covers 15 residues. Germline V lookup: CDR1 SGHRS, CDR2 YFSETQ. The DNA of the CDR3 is TGCGCCAGCAGCCTGCAGGGCGGGGGGTTCTACGAGCAGTACTTC. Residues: CASSLQGGGFYEQYF.

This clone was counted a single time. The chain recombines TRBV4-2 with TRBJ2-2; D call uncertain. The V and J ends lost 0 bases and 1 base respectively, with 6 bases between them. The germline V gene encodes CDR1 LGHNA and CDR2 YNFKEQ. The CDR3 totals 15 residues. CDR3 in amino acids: CASSQELLNTGELFF. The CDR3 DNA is TGTGCCAGCAGCCAAGAACTGCTGAACACCGGGGAGCTGTTTTTT.

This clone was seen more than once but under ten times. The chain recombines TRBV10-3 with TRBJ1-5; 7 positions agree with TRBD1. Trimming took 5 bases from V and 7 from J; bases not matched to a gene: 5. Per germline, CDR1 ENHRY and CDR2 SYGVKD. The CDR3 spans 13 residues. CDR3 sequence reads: CAISTDREQPQHF. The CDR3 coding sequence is TGTGCCATCAGTACCGACAGGGAACAGCCCCAGCATTTT.

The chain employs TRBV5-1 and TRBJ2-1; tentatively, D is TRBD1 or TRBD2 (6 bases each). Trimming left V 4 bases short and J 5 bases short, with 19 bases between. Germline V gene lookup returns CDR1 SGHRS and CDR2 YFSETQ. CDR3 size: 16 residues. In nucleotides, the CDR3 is TGCGCCAGCAGCGGGGGGCGGGTAGCTCGAGACAATGAGCAGTTCTTC. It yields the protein CASSGGRVARDNEQFF.

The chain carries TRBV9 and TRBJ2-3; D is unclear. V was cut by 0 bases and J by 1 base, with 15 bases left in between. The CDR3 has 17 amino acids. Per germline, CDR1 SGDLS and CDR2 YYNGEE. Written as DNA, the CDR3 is TGTGCCAGCAGCGTAGCCGCCAGCAGGCTCGGCACAGATACGCAGTATTTT. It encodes CASSVAASRLGTDTQYF.

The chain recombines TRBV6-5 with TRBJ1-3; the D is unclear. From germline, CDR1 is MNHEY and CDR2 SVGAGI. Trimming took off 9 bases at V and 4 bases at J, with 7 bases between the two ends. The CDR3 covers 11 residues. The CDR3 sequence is CASQEGNTIYF. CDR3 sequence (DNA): TGTGCCAGTCAAGAAGGAAACACCATATATTTT.